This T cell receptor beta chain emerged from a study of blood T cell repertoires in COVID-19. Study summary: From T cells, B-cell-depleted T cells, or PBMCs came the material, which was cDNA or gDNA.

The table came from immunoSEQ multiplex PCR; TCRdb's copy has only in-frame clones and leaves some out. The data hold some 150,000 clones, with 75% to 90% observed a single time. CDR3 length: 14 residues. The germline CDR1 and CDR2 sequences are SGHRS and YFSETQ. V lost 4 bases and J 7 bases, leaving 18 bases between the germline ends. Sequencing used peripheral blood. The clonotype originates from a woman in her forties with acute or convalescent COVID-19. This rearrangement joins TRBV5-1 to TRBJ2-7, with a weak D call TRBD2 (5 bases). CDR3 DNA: TGCGCCAGCAGCCCCGGGGATTACCTAGAGGAGCAGTACTTC. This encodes CASSPGDYLEEQYF.